What follows are 22 T cell receptor beta chains derived from one specimen sequenced in a study of CD8+ T cells in alopecia areata. Treatment in this sample: oral pan-JAK inhibitor, 5-10 mg twice daily. It was cDNA, reverse transcribed from extracted RNA, that served as the sequencing template. Using immunoSEQ multiplex PCR, the repertoire was profiled, and TCRdb retains in-frame clones only, with some absent. Among over 100,000 clones listed, 53% were seen once. Source: CD4+ T cells sorted from blood, taken at week 4, from a patient treated with tofacitinib. Source of these receptors: a human donor with alopecia areata.

The gene calls are TRBV7-2 and TRBJ2-5; perhaps TRBD2 as D (5 bases). Germline V gene sequence: CDR1 SGHTA, CDR2 FQGNSA. The ends were cut back, 3 bases at V and 4 bases at J, with 6 bases in the middle. The length of the CDR3 is 12 residues. CDR3 nucleotides: TGTGCCAGCAGCTTTCGGGGAGAGACCCAGTACTTC. It translates to CASSFRGETQYF.

This chain connects TRBV6-4 to TRBJ2-7, with D tentatively TRBD2 (7 bases). The V and J ends lost 6 bases and 5 bases respectively, with 20 bases between them. The CDR3 covers 15 residues. Germline values: CDR1 MRHNA, CDR2 SNTAGT. The CDR3: CASSPLGGASDEQYF. CDR3 sequence (DNA): TGTGCCAGCAGCCCTCTGGGGGGGGCCTCGGACGAGCAGTACTTC.

The chain is built from TRBV30 and TRBJ1-3; tentatively, D is TRBD1 (6 bases). Trimming removed 1 base at V and 0 bases at J, with 10 bases between. The CDR3 runs to 15 residues. Looked up from germline, CDR1 is GTSNPN and CDR2 is SVGIG (reference sequence). The DNA of the CDR3 is TGTGCCTGGAGTGGTACAGGGATCTCTGGAAACACCATATATTTT. Translated: CAWSGTGISGNTIYF.

The chain recombines TRBV25-1 with TRBJ2-1, with 7 bases aligning to TRBD1. CDR3 length equals 13 residues. Per germline, CDR1 MGHDK and CDR2 SYGVNS. Trimming took 4 bases from V and 7 from J; bases not matched to a gene: 4. The DNA of the CDR3 is TGTGCCAGCAGTGTGGGACAGTTTAATGAGCAGTTCTTC. Translated: CASSVGQFNEQFF.

The chain employs TRBV6-1 and TRBJ1-5, with TRBD1 identical over 7 bases. Germline V gives CDR1 MNHNS, CDR2 SASEGT. The ends lost 6 bases at V and 4 bases at J; junction bases unmatched: 3. This CDR3 is 13 amino acids long. CDR3 residues: CASRTTGNQPQHF. CDR3 DNA sequence: TGTGCCAGCAGGACGACAGGGAATCAGCCCCAGCATTTT.

This chain joins TRBV29-1 and TRBJ2-5, with 9 bases aligning to TRBD2. J gave up 5 bases and V 5 bases, and 9 bases lay outside the gene matches. This CDR3 has 14 amino acids. The germline gives CDR1 SQVTM, CDR2 ANQGSEA. CDR3 sequence reads: CSVWGAGGGETQYF. The CDR3 region has the DNA TGCAGCGTTTGGGGAGCGGGAGGCGGGGAGACCCAGTACTTC.

As for this clone: At the DNA level, this CDR3 is encoded by other sequences in the same sample as well. V and J are TRBV30 and TRBJ1-5; the D gene is possibly TRBD1 (5 bases). V lost 1 base and J lost 2, with 6 bases in between. Germline V gene sequence: CDR1 GTSNPN, CDR2 SVGIG (reference sequence). The CDR3 contains 13 residues. CDR3 loop: CAWSAQGNQPQHF. The CDR3, as DNA: TGTGCCTGGAGTGCACAGGGCAATCAGCCCCAGCATTTT.

This clone was found a few times. The chain links TRBV5-4 to TRBJ2-3, with TRBD2 matching over 7 bases. The CDR3 consists of 16 residues. J lost 1 base, V lost 3 bases, and 8 bases had no gene match. Germline CDR1 is SGHNT and CDR2 is YYREEE (reference sequence). The CDR3 coding sequence is TGTGCCAGCAGCTGGTTGGGGGGGGGTGGCACAGATACGCAGTATTTT. It encodes CASSWLGGGGTDTQYF.

This rearrangement joins TRBV29-1 to TRBJ1-1; D ambiguous. Germline V gene data show CDR1 as SQVTM and CDR2 as ANQGSEA. The CDR3 sequence is 12 residues long. Trimming left V 1 base short and J 3 bases short, with 6 bases between. CDR3 loop: CSVEGVYTEAFF. CDR3 DNA: TGCAGCGTTGAAGGGGTATACACTGAAGCTTTCTTT.

The chain links TRBV29-1 to TRBJ1-1; D is ambiguous. V gave up 6 bases and J gave up 2 bases, with 16 bases separating them. The CDR3 contains 14 residues. Germline V gene data show CDR1 as SQVTM and CDR2 as ANQGSEA. This CDR3 is CSVGFRARNTEAFF. The CDR3 DNA follows: TGCAGCGTGGGCTTTAGAGCTAGAAACACTGAAGCTTTCTTT. Full variable domain (missing parts from reference TRBV29-1 and TRBJ1-1): SAVISQKPSRDICQRGTSLTIQCQVDSQVTMMFWYRQQPGQSLTLIATANQGSEATYESGFVIDKFPISRPNLTFSTLTVSNMSPEDSSIYLCSVGFRARNTEAFFGQGTRLTVV.

The rearrangement links TRBV4-1 to TRBJ2-3; 13 bases agree with TRBD2. Germline CDR1 MGHRA, CDR2 YSYEKL. Trimming cost V 4 bases and J 4 bases; bases outside gene matches: 8. The CDR3 consists of 17 residues. This CDR3 is CASSLSGLAGVADTQYF. The CDR3 DNA sequence: TGCGCCAGCAGCCTATCCGGACTAGCGGGAGTGGCAGATACGCAGTATTTT.

This clone was observed a few times. V and J are TRBV7-9 and TRBJ2-7, with TRBD1 identical over 8 bases. There are 15 residues in the CDR3. Looked up from germline, CDR1 is SEHNR and CDR2 is FQNEAQ (reference sequence). J gave up 4 bases and V 5 bases, and 10 bases lay outside the gene matches. The CDR3 reads CASSPRTGKGYEQYF. DNA of the CDR3: TGTGCCAGCAGCCCCCGGACAGGGAAAGGTTACGAGCAGTACTTC. Full variable domain (remainder filled in from reference TRBV7-9 and TRBJ2-7): DTGVSQNPRHKITKRGQNVTFRCDPISEHNRLYWYRQTLGQGPEFLTYFQNEAQLEKSRLLSDRFSAERPKGSFSTLEIQRTEQGDSAMYLCASSPRTGKGYEQYFGPGTRLTVT.

The chain has TRBV29-1 and TRBJ2-1; possible D gene TRBD2, 7 bases. V dropped 4 bases and J dropped 0 bases, with 19 bases sitting between them. The CDR3 has 17 amino acids. CDR1 and CDR2 (germline): SQVTM, ANQGSEA. The CDR3 protein is CSVGGLAATNSYNEQFF. Here the CDR3 DNA reads TGCAGCGTTGGGGGGCTAGCGGCAACTAACTCCTACAATGAGCAGTTCTTC.

This chain connects TRBV4-1 to TRBJ2-2; TRBD1 matches 8 bases. This CDR3 contains 17 residues. Germline V CDR1 and CDR2: MGHRA, YSYEKL. The ends lost 0 bases at V and 2 bases at J; junction bases unmatched: 5. This chain's CDR3 is CASSQDRGTGNTGELFF. In DNA form, the CDR3 reads TGCGCCAGCAGCCAAGATAGGGGGACAGGTAACACCGGGGAGCTGTTTTTT.

The rearrangement links TRBV6-5 to TRBJ2-5; D not resolved. Between the trimmed V and J ends, which lost 2 bases and 5 bases, there was a span of 9 bases. The CDR3 is 13 residues long. The germline CDR1 and CDR2 sequences are MNHEY and SVGAGI. The CDR3 DNA sequence: TGTGCCAGCAGTTACGGGTTTGCGGAGACCCAGTACTTC. It encodes CASSYGFAETQYF.

The genes are TRBV30 and TRBJ1-1; 7 nucleotides agree with TRBD1. This CDR3 is built from 13 residues. V was pared by 5 bases and J by 1 base, with 4 bases of the junction left unmatched. Germline-derived CDR1 and CDR2 are GTSNPN and SVGIG (reference sequence). The CDR3 loop reads CAWEGGANTEAFF. For the CDR3, the DNA is TGTGCCTGGGAAGGGGGCGCGAACACTGAAGCTTTCTTT.

In this sample, this clone turned up a few times. This chain links TRBV19 with TRBJ1-1; D not resolved. This CDR3 is 15 amino acids long. Trimming shortened V by 3 bases and J by 0 bases, and 11 bases separated the two germline ends. The germline gives CDR1 LNHDA, CDR2 SQIVND (reference sequence). The CDR3 sequence: CASSIGSYMNTEAFF. Here the CDR3 DNA reads TGTGCCAGTAGTATTGGAAGCTACATGAACACTGAAGCTTTCTTT. Based on the CDR3 plus reference TRBV19 and TRBJ1-1, the full variable domain is DGGITQSPKYLFRKEGQNVTLSCEQNLNHDAMYWYRQDPGQGLRLIYYSQIVNDFQKGDIAEGYSVSREKKESFPLTVTSAQKNPTAFYLCASSIGSYMNTEAFFGQGTRLTVV.

The chain recombines TRBV6-5 with TRBJ2-7; 12 positions match TRBD2. The CDR3 has 15 residues. The germline V gene encodes CDR1 MNHEY and CDR2 SVGAGI. Trimming took 6 bases from V and 5 from J; bases not matched to a gene: 8. CDR3 DNA sequence: TGTGCCAGCAGACTTAGGACTAGCGGGATCCACGAGCAGTACTTC. Its protein is CASRLRTSGIHEQYF.

The gene calls are TRBV30 and TRBJ1-5, with D possibly TRBD1 on 6 matching bases. The germline V gene encodes CDR1 GTSNPN and CDR2 SVGIG (reference sequence). This CDR3 region has 16 residues. Trimming left V 2 bases short and J 4 bases short, with 18 bases between. For the CDR3, the DNA is TGTGCCTGGAGTTTAAAGGGATCAGGGGTAAATCAGCCCCAGCATTTT. Translation gives CAWSLKGSGVNQPQHF. The variable domain in full, with the rest retrieved from reference TRBV30 and TRBJ1-5, is SQTIHQWPATLVQPVGSPLSLECTVEGTSNPNLYWYRQAAGRGLQLLFYSVGIGQISSEVPQNLSASRPQDRQFILSSKKLLLSDSGFYLCAWSLKGSGVNQPQHFGDGTRLSIL.

This clone was picked up many times. The chain carries TRBV5-4 and TRBJ2-1; D is possibly TRBD2 (6 bases). Germline V gene data show CDR1 as SGHNT and CDR2 as YYREEE (reference sequence). CDR3 length: 15 residues. V lost 5 bases and J 3 bases, leaving 15 bases between the germline ends. CDR3 sequence: CASRDQGGLYNEQFF. The CDR3 DNA follows: TGTGCCAGCAGAGACCAGGGAGGTCTCTACAATGAGCAGTTCTTC.

The chain links TRBV5-1 to TRBJ2-7; D may correspond to TRBD1 or TRBD2 (5 bases each). With 0 bases removed from V and 6 bases from J, the gap between germline ends came to 10 bases. Germline loops: CDR1 SGHRS, CDR2 YFSETQ. This CDR3 spans 13 amino acids. This CDR3 reads CASSLGDAPEQYF. The CDR3 DNA reads as TGCGCCAGCAGCTTGGGGGACGCGCCCGAGCAGTACTTC.

This clone was counted a single time. The gene calls are TRBV4-1 and TRBJ2-1; possibly TRBD1 for D (6 bases). Trimming took 1 base from V and 2 from J, leaving 15 bases between them. Per germline, CDR1 MGHRA and CDR2 YSYEKL. CDR3 size: 17 residues. DNA of the CDR3: TGCGCCAGCAGCCAAGCTCGGGACAATGCAGCCTACAATGAGCAGTTCTTC. This gives the protein CASSQARDNAAYNEQFF.